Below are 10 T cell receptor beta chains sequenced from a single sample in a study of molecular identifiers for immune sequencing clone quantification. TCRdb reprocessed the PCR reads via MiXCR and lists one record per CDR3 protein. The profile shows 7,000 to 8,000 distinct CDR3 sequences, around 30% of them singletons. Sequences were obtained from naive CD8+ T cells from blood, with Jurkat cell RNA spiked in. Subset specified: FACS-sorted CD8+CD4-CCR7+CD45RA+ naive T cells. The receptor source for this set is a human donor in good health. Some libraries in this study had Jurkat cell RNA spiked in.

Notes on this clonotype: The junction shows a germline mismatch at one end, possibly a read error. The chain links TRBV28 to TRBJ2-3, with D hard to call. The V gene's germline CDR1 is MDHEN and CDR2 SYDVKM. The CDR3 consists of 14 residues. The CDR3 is CASNTSPQPDTLYF. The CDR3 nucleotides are TGTGCCAGCAATACCTCCCCTCAGCCAGATACGCTGTATTTT. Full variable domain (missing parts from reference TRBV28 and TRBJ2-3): DVKVTQSSRYLVKRTGEKVFLECVQDMDHENMFWYRQDPGLGLRLIYFSYDVKMKEKGDIPEGYSVSREKKERFSLILESASTNQTSMYLCASNTSPQPDTLYFGPGTRLTVL.

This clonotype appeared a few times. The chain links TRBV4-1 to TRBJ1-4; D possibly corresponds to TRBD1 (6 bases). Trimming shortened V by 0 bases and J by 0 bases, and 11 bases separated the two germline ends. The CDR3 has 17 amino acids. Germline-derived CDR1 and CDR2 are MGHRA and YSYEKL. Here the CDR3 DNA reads TGCGCCAGCAGCCAAGATCAGGGGACCGCAACTAATGAAAAACTGTTTTTT. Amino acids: CASSQDQGTATNEKLFF.

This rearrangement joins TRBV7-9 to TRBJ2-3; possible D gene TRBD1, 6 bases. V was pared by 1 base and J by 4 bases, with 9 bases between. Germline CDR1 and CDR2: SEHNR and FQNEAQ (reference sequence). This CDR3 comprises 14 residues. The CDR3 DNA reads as TGTGCCAGCAGCTTAGAGACAGGCCCAGATACGCAGTATTTT. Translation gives CASSLETGPDTQYF. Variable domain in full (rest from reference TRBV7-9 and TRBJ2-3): DTGVSQNPRHKITKRGQNVTFRCDPISEHNRLYWYRQTLGQGPEFLTYFQNEAQLEKSRLLSDRFSAERPKGSFSTLEIQRTEQGDSAMYLCASSLETGPDTQYFGPGTRLTVL.

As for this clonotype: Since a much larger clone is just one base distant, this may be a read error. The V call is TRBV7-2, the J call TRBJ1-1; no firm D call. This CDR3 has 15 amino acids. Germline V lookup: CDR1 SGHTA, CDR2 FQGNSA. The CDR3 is CANSFGPTQNTEAFF. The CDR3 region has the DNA TGTGCCAACAGCTTCGGACCCACTCAGAACACTGAAGCTTTCTTT.

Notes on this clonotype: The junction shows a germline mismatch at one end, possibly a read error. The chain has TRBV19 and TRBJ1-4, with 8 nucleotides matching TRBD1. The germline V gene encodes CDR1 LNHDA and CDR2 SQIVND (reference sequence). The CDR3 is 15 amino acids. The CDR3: CASTGTSGGQKQLLF. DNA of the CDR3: TGTGCCAGTACGGGGACTTCAGGGGGCCAGAAGCAACTGTTATTT. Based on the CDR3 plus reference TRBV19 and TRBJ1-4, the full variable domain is DGGITQSPKYLFRKEGQNVTLSCEQNLNHDAMYWYRQDPGQGLRLIYYSQIVNDFQKGDIAEGYSVSREKKESFPLTVTSAQKNPTAFYLCASTGTSGGQKQLLFGSGTQLSVL.

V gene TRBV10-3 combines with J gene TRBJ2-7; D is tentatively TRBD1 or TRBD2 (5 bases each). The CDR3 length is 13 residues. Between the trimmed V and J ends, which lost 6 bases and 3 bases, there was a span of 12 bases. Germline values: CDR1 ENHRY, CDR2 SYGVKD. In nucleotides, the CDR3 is TGTGCCATCAGGGGCCGGGGCGGCTACGAGCAGTACTTC. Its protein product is CAIRGRGGYEQYF.

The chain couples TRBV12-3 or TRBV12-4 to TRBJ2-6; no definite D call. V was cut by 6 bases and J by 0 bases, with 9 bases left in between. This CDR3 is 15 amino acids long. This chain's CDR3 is CASRLWGSGANVLTF. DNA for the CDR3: TGTGCCAGCAGATTGTGGGGCTCTGGGGCCAACGTCCTGACTTTC.

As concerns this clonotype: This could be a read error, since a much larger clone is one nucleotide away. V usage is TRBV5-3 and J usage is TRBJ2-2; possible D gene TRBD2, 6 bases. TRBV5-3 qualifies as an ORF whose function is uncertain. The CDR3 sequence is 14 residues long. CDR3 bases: TGTGCCAGCAGCTTGTTCGGGAGCACCGGGGAGCTGTTTTTT. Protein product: CASSLFGSTGELFF.

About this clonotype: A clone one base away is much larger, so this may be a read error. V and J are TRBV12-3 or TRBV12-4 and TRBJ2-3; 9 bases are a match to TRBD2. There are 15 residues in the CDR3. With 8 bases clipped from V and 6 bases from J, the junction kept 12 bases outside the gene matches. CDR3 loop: CASGSGTSCRDTQYF. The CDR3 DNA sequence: TGTGCCAGCGGATCCGGGACTAGCTGTCGTGATACGCAGTATTTT.

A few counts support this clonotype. CDR3 sequence reads: CASSYSTGEDEQYF. CDR3 bases: TGTGCCAGCAGTTACTCGACAGGGGAAGACGAGCAGTACTTC. This sequence joins TRBV6-5 and TRBJ2-7; 8 nucleotides agree with TRBD1. After removal of 0 bases from V and 5 bases from J, the junction contained 3 bases not matched to a gene. This CDR3 is 14 amino acids long. The germline V gene encodes CDR1 MNHEY and CDR2 SVGAGI.